This T cell receptor (beta chain) was obtained from a study of T-cell reconstitution after alpha-beta-depleted transplantation in children. This clonotype was recorded many times. Library preparation (for TCRbeta) was performed with unique molecular identifiers. Each CDR3 protein is one row after TCRdb ran MiXCR on the PCR reads. The sample consists of under 300,000 distinct CDR3 sequences, more than 7.5% of them appearing once. Germline lookup yields CDR1 DFQATT and CDR2 SNEGSKA (reference sequence). With 3 bases clipped from V and 0 bases from J, the junction kept 10 bases outside the gene matches. This CDR3 has 16 residues.

The sequence was collected from a human donor who donated a stem cell graft to a child with SCID. The chain carries TRBV20-1 and TRBJ1-1, with 7 positions matching TRBD1. The specimen was PBMCs from the stem cell graft donor, collected from the stem cell graft. CDR3 sequence (DNA): TGCAGTGCTAGGGTGGGGACAGCCCATATGAACACTGAAGCTTTCTTT. Translation gives CSARVGTAHMNTEAFF.